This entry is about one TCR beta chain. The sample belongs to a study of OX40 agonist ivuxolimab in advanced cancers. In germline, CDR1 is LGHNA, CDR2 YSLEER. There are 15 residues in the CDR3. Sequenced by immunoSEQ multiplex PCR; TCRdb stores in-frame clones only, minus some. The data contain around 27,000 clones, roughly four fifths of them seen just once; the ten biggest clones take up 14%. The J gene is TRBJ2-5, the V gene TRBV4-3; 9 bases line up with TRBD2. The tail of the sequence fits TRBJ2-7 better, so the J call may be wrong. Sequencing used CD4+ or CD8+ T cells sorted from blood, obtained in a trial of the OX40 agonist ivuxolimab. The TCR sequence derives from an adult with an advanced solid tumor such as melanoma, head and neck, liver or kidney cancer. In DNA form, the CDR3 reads TGCGCCAGCAGCCAAGATAGCGGGGGAGGCTACGAGCAGTACTTC. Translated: CASSQDSGGGYEQYF.